Following are 10 T cell receptor beta chains from one sample sequenced in a study of Graves' ophthalmopathy and Graves' hyperthyroidism. The authors amplified TCR beta CDR3 regions from RNA transcripts. An initial RT-PCR round employing HTBI primers preceded a second-round multiplex PCR. TCRdb re-analysed the multiplex PCR reads in MiXCR, keeping a single row per CDR3 protein. Of under 800,000 distinct CDR3 sequences listed, 22% are singletons. Sequenced sample: peripheral blood. The receptors stem from a woman aged 18 to 35 with stable Graves' hyperthyroidism. Some clones in this sample may be carry-over from other donors' samples.

This clonotype was seen only a few times. The V call is TRBV27, the J call TRBJ2-7, with D possibly TRBD2 on 6 matching bases. The CDR3 is made up of 16 amino acids. V was pared by 0 bases and J by 2 bases, with 14 bases between. The V gene's germline CDR1 is MNHEY and CDR2 SMNVEV (reference sequence). For the CDR3, the DNA is TGTGCCAGCAGTTTATCGCTAGGCGGGGTGGCCTACGAGCAGTACTTC. It translates to CASSLSLGGVAYEQYF.

This clonotype came up a few times. In DNA, the CDR3 is TGTGCCAGTACCCCCCTGTGGGGGGTCGGGGCCGGGGAGCTGTTTTTT. Its protein product is CASTPLWGVGAGELFF. V gene TRBV19 combines with J gene TRBJ2-2; possibly TRBD2 for D (6 bases). V was pared by 7 bases and J by 6 bases, with 21 bases between. This CDR3 spans 16 amino acids. Per germline, CDR1 LNHDA and CDR2 SQIVND (reference sequence).

This clonotype showed up many times. The V gene is TRBV3-1, the J gene TRBJ1-2, with TRBD1 identical over 7 bases. Germline assignment: CDR1 LGHDT and CDR2 YNNKEL (reference sequence). This CDR3 has 14 residues. J gave up 4 bases and V 5 bases, and 7 bases lay outside the gene matches. CDR3 region: CASSVRGGTYGYTF. The CDR3 nucleotides are TGTGCCAGCAGCGTCAGGGGGGGCACCTATGGCTACACCTTC.

This clonotype was seen a single time. V gene TRBV28 combines with J gene TRBJ2-7; the match to TRBD1 covers 8 bases. The ends lost 8 bases at V and 0 bases at J; junction bases unmatched: 12. This CDR3 is built from 16 residues. Germline values: CDR1 MDHEN, CDR2 SYDVKM. CDR3 coding DNA: TGTGCCAGCGCCTCAAGTGGACAGGGAATCTCCTACGAGCAGTACTTC. This gives the protein CASASSGQGISYEQYF. Looking up the rest from reference TRBV28 and TRBJ2-7 gives the full variable domain: DVKVTQSSRYLVKRTGEKVFLECVQDMDHENMFWYRQDPGLGLRLIYFSYDVKMKEKGDIPEGYSVSREKKERFSLILESASTNQTSMYLCASASSGQGISYEQYFGPGTRLTVT.

This clonotype was recorded many times. V is TRBV29-1 and J is TRBJ2-7; D is undetermined. The CDR3 contains 13 residues. The V and J ends lost 3 bases and 0 bases respectively, with 9 bases between them. The germline CDR1 and CDR2 sequences are SQVTM and ANQGSEA. The CDR3 DNA reads TGCAGCGTTGAGGCCGGCAGCTCCTACGAGCAGTACTTC. It codes for CSVEAGSSYEQYF.

V usage is TRBV12-3 or TRBV12-4 and J usage is TRBJ2-5; 11 nucleotides align to TRBD2. V dropped 7 bases and J dropped 3; count of bases not matched to a gene: 7. The CDR3 runs 15 residues. CDR3 protein: CASTLGTSGKETQYF. In nucleotides, the CDR3 is TGTGCCAGCACCTTAGGGACTAGCGGAAAAGAGACCCAGTACTTC.

This chain uses TRBV5-1 with TRBJ1-2; D unresolved. Deletions cut 1 base from V and 4 bases from J, with 20 bases between. This CDR3 has 17 residues. Germline-derived CDR1 and CDR2 are SGHRS and YFSETQ. DNA for the CDR3: TGCGCCAGCAGCTTGTGGGCCTTACTACCGGTGGGCTATGGCTACACCTTC. Translated: CASSLWALLPVGYGYTF. Combining the CDR3 with reference TRBV5-1 and TRBJ1-2 gives the whole variable domain KAGVTQTPRYLIKTRGQQVTLSCSPISGHRSVSWYQQTPGQGLQFLFEYFSETQRNKGNFPGRFSGRQFSNSRSEMNVSTLELGDSALYLCASSLWALLPVGYGYTFGSGTRLTVV.

Ten or more counts support this clonotype. The chain uses TRBV11-2 and TRBJ2-7; TRBD2 is a possible D gene (5 bases). CDR1 is SGHAT, CDR2 FQNNGV, per germline. V was trimmed by 5 bases and J by 2 bases, leaving 19 bases between them. The CDR3 length is 16 residues. CDR3 amino acids: CASSPRGKSSTYEQYF. Here the CDR3 DNA reads TGTGCCAGCAGCCCCCGGGGAAAAAGTTCCACCTACGAGCAGTACTTC.

This clonotype appeared many times. The chain combines TRBV5-1 with TRBJ2-2; D remains unclear. The CDR3 has 14 residues. Germline CDR1 reads SGHRS; CDR2 reads YFSETQ. V dropped 4 bases and J dropped 0 bases, with 7 bases sitting between them. This CDR3 is CASSGGTNTGELFF. Here the CDR3 DNA reads TGCGCCAGCAGCGGTGGGACGAACACCGGGGAGCTGTTTTTT.

This clonotype has ten or more counts. The chain links TRBV2 to TRBJ2-7; no clear D. In germline, CDR1 is SNHLY, CDR2 FYNNEI. The CDR3 is made up of 11 amino acids. V was cut by 6 bases and J by 4 bases, with 7 bases left in between. CDR3 region: CASRDLYEQYF. In DNA, the CDR3 is TGTGCCAGCAGGGATTTGTACGAGCAGTACTTC. Full variable domain (remainder filled in from reference TRBV2 and TRBJ2-7): EPEVTQTPSHQVTQMGQEVILRCVPISNHLYFYWYRQILGQKVEFLVSFYNNEISEKSEIFDDQFSVERPDGSNFTLKIRSTKLEDSAMYFCASRDLYEQYFGPGTRLTVT.